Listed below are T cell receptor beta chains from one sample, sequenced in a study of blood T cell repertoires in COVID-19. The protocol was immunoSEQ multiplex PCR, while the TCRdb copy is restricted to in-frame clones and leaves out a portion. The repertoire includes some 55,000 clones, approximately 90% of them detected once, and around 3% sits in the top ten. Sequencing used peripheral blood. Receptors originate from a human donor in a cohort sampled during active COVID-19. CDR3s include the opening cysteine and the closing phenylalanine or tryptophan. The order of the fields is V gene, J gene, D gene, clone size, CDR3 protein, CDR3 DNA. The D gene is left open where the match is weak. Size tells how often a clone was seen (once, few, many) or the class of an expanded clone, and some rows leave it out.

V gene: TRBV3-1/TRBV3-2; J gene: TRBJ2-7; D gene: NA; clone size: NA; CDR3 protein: CASSHSPAKSYEQYF; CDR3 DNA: TGTGCCAGCAGCCATTCCCCAGCGAAATCCTACGAGCAGTACTTC
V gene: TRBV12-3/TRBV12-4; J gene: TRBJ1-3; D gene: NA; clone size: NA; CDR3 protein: CASSFNSNTIYF; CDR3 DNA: TGTGCCAGCAGTTTTAATTCCAACACCATATATTTT
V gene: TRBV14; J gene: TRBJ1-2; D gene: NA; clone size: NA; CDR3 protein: CASSQDLGSGYTF; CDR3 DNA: TGTGCCAGCAGCCAAGATCTTGGGAGCGGCTACACCTTC
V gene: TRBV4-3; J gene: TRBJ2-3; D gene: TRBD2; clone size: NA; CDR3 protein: CASSQDLTSGDSTDTQYF; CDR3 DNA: TGCGCCAGCAGCCAAGATCTAACTAGCGGGGATAGCACAGATACGCAGTATTTT
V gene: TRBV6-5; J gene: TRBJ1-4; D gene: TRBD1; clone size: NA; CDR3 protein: CASSSRDGTVVGKLFF; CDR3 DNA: TGTGCCAGCAGTTCACGGGATGGGACAGTCGTCGGAAAACTGTTTTTT
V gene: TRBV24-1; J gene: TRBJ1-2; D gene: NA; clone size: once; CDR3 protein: CATQCPPNRVSGYTF; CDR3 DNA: TGTGCCACCCAGTGTCCCCCCAACAGGGTTTCCGGCTACACCTTC
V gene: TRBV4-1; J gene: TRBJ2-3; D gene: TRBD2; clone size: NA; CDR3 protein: CASSQIGPSGSTDTQYF; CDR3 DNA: TGCGCCAGCAGCCAGATTGGGCCTAGCGGGAGCACAGATACGCAGTATTTT
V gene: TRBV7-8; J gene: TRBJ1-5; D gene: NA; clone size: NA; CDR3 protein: CASSLVGAGSSVRPNQPQHF; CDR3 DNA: TGTGCCAGCAGCTTAGTAGGGGCCGGCAGCTCGGTTAGACCCAATCAGCCCCAGCATTTT
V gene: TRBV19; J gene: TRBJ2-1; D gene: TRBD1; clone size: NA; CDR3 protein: CASSGQGFDEQFF; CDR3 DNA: TGTGCCAGTAGTGGACAGGGGTTCGATGAGCAGTTCTTC
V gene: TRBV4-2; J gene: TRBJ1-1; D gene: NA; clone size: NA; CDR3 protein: CASSQRRTEAFF; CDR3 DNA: TGTGCCAGCAGCCAAAGGCGGACTGAAGCTTTCTTT
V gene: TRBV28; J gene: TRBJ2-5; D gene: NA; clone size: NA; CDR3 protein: CASSLSFRVQETQYF; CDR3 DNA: TGTGCCAGCAGTTTATCTTTCAGGGTCCAAGAGACCCAGTACTTC
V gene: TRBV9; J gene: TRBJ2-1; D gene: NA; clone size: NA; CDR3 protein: CASSTRQENEQFF; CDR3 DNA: TGTGCCAGCAGCACACGACAGGAGAATGAGCAGTTCTTC
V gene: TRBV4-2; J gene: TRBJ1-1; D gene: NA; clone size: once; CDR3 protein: CASSHMSENTEAFF; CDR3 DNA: TGTGCCAGCAGCCATATGTCAGAAAACACTGAAGCTTTCTTT
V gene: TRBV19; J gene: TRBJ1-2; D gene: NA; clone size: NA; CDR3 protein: CASSEFSNYGYTF; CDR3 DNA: TGTGCCAGTAGTGAGTTTTCTAACTATGGCTACACCTTC
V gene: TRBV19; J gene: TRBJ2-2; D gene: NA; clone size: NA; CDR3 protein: CASSQGHYTGELFF; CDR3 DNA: TGTGCCAGTAGTCAGGGCCATTACACCGGGGAGCTGTTTTTT
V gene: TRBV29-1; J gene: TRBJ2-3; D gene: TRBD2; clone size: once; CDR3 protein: CSAYGTSGRTDTQYF; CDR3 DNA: TGCAGCGCATATGGGACTAGCGGACGCACAGATACGCAGTATTTT
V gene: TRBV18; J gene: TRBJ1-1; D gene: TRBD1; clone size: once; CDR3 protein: CASSPTAGTGDTEAFF; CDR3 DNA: TGTGCCAGCTCACCGACGGCCGGGACAGGGGACACTGAAGCTTTCTTT
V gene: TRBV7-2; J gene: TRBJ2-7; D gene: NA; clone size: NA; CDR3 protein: CASSFFPGYSYEQYF; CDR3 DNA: TGTGCCAGCAGCTTTTTCCCAGGGTACTCTTACGAGCAGTACTTC
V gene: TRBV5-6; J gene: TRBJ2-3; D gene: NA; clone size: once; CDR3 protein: CASSLAPMIDTQYF; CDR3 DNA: TGTGCCAGCAGCTTGGCTCCTATGATAGATACGCAGTATTTT
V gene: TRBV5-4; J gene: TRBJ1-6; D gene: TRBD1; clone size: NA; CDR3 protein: CASSRKGDRVSPLHF; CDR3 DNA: TGTGCCAGCAGCCGTAAAGGGGACAGGGTGTCACCCCTCCACTTT
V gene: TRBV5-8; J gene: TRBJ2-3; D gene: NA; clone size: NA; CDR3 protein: CASSLKTRRDTQYF; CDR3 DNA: TGTGCCAGCAGCTTGAAGACTCGCCGGGATACGCAGTATTTT
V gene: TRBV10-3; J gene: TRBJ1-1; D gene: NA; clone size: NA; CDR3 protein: CAISDPFKNMNTEAFF; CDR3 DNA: TGTGCCATCAGTGACCCATTCAAAAACATGAACACTGAAGCTTTCTTT
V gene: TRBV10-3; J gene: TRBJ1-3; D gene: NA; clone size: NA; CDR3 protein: CAIRGTYGNTIYF; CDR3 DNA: TGTGCCATCAGAGGGACATATGGAAACACCATATATTTT
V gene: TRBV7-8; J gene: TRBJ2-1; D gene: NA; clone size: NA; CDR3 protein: CASSLGRLPRYNEQFF; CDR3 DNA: TGTGCCAGCAGCTTAGGAAGACTCCCCCGCTACAATGAGCAGTTCTTC
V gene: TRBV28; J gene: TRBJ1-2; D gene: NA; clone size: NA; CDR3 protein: CASSPPGRYGYTF; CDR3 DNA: TGTGCCAGCAGTCCTCCGGGTCGCTATGGCTACACCTTC
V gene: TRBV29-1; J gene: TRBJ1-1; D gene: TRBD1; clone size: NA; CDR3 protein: CSVGQWDNTEAFF; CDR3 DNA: TGCAGCGTGGGACAGTGGGACAACACTGAAGCTTTCTTT
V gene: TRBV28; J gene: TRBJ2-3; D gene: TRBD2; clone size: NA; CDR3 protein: CASSIGLAGGWDTQYF; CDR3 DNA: TGTGCCAGCAGTATCGGACTAGCGGGAGGTTGGGATACGCAGTATTTT
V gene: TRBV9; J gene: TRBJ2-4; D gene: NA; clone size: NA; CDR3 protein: CASSVAPSASEDRDENIQYF; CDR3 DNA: TGTGCCAGCAGCGTAGCTCCGTCGGCTAGCGAAGACCGGGATGAAAACATTCAGTACTTC
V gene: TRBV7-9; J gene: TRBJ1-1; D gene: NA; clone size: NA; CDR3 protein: CASSHGPVRTAEAFF; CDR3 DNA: TGTGCCAGCAGCCATGGACCGGTAAGGACAGCTGAAGCTTTCTTT
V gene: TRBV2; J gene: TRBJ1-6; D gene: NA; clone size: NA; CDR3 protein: CASSGGRKSPLHF; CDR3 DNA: TGTGCCAGCAGTGGCGGCAGAAAGTCACCCCTCCACTTT
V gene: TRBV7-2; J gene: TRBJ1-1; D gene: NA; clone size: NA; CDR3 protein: CASSSPGGTEAFF; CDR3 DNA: TGTGCCAGCAGCAGTCCGGGTGGCACTGAAGCTTTCTTT
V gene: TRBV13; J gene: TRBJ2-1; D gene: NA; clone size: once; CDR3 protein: CASSLIFREEQFF; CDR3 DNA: TGTGCCAGCAGCTTAATCTTCCGGGAGGAGCAGTTCTTC
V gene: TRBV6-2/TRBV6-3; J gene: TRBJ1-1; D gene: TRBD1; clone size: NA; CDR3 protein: CASSYGTANTEAFF; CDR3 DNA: TGTGCCAGCAGTTACGGGACAGCGAACACTGAAGCTTTCTTT
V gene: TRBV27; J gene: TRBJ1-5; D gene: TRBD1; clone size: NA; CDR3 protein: CASSPGQGNQPQHF; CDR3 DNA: TGTGCCAGCAGTCCTGGACAGGGGAATCAGCCCCAGCATTTT
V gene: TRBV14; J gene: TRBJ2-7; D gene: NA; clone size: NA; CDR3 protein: CASSQDARGLTYEQYF; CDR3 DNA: TGTGCCAGCAGCCAAGATGCGCGGGGGCTTACCTACGAGCAGTACTTC